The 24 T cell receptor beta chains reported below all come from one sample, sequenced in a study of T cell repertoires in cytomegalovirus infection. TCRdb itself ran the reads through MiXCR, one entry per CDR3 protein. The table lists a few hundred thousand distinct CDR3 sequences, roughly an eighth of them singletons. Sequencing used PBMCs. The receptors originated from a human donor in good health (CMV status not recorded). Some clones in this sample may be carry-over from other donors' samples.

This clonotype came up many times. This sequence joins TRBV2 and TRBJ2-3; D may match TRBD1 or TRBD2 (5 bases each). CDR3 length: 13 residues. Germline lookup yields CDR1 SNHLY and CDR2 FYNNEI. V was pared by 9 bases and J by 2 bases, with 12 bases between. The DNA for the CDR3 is TGTGCCAGTCAGGGAGTGGCCACAGATACGCAGTATTTT. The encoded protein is CASQGVATDTQYF.

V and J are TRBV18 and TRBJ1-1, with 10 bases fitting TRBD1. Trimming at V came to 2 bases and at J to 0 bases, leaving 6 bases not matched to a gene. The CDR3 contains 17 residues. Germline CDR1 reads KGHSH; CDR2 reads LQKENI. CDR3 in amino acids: CASSPKGQGLMNTEAFF. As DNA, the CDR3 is TGTGCCAGCTCACCAAAGGGACAGGGGCTTATGAACACTGAAGCTTTCTTT.

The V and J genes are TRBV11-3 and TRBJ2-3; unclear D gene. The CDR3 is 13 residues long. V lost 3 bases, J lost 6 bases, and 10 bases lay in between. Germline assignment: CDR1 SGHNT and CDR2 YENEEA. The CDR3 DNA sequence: TGTGCCAGCAGCTTCGGGCCCGGGGATACGCAGTATTTT. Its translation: CASSFGPGDTQYF.

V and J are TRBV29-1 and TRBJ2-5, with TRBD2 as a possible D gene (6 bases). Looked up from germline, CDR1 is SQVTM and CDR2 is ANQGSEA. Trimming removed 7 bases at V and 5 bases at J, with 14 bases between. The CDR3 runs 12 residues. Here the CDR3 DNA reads TGCAGCGCCACACCGGGGAGGGAGACCCAGTACTTC. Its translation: CSATPGRETQYF. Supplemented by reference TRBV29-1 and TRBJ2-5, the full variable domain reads SAVISQKPSRDICQRGTSLTIQCQVDSQVTMMFWYRQQPGQSLTLIATANQGSEATYESGFVIDKFPISRPNLTFSTLTVSNMSPEDSSIYLCSATPGRETQYFGPGTRLLVL.

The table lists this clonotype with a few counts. The CDR3 is CASATVRLGSGNQPQHF. Here the CDR3 DNA reads TGTGCCAGTGCAACCGTCAGGCTGGGTTCGGGCAATCAGCCCCAGCATTTT. The rearrangement joins TRBV7-9 to TRBJ1-5; no firm D call. The CDR3 covers 17 residues. Per germline, CDR1 SEHNR and CDR2 FQNEAQ (reference sequence). The V end lost 9 bases, the J end lost 2 bases, and 23 bases lay between the germline ends.

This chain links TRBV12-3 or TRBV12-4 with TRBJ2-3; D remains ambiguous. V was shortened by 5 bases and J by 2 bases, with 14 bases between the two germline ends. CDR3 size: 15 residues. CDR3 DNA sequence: TGTGCCAGCAGTACGACACCAAGTTCCACAGATACGCAGTATTTT. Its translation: CASSTTPSSTDTQYF.

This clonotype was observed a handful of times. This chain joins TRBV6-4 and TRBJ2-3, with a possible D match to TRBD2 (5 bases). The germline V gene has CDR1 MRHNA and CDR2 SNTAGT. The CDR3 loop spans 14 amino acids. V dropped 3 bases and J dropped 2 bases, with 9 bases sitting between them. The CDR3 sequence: CASSEVATTDTQYF. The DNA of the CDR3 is TGTGCCAGCAGTGAGGTAGCGACCACAGATACGCAGTATTTT.

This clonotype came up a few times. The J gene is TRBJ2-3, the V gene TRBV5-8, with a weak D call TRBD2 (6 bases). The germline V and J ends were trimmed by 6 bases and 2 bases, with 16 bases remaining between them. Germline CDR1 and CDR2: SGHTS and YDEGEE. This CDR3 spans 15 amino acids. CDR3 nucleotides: TGTGCCAGCAAACGGGGGTACGCCGACACAGATACGCAGTATTTT. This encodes CASKRGYADTDTQYF. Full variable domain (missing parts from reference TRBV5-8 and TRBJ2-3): EAGVTQSPTHLIKTRGQQATLRCSPISGHTSVYWYQQALGLGLQFLLWYDEGEERNRGNFPPRFSGRQFPNYSSELNVNALELEDSALYLCASKRGYADTDTQYFGPGTRLTVL.

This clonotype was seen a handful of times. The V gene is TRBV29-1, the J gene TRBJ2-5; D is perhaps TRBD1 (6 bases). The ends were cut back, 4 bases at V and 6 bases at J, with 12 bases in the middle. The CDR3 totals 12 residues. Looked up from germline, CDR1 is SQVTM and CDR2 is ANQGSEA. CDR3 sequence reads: CSVVGQGQTQYF. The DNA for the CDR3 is TGCAGCGTTGTGGGCCAGGGGCAGACCCAGTACTTC.

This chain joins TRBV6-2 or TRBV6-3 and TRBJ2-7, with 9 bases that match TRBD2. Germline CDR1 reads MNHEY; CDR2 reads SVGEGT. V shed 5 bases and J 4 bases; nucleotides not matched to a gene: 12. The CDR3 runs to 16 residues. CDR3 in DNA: TGTGCCAGCAGTAAGGTAGCGGGAGCTCAAAGGTACGAGCAGTACTTC. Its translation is CASSKVAGAQRYEQYF.

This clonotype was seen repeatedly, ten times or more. CDR3 coding DNA: TGTGCCAGCCGCGGAGATACTAGCGCTACAAAATACGGCTGGGAGACCCAGTACTTC. Encoded protein: CASRGDTSATKYGWETQYF. The rearrangement links TRBV7-9 to TRBJ2-5; the match to TRBD2 covers 7 bases. V dropped 8 bases and J dropped 5; count of bases not matched to a gene: 26. CDR3 length: 19 residues. From germline, CDR1 is SEHNR and CDR2 FQNEAQ (reference sequence).

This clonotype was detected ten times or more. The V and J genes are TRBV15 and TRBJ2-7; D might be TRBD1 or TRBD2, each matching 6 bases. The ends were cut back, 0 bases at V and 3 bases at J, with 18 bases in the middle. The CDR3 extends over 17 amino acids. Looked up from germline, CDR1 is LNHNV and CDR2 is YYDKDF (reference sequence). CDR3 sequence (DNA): TGTGCCACCAGCAGAGAGACCGCCCTAGGGGGGCTCTACGAGCAGTACTTC. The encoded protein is CATSRETALGGLYEQYF. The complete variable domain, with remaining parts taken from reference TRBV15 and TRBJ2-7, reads DAMVIQNPRYQVTQFGKPVTLSCSQTLNHNVMYWYQQKSSQAPKLLFHYYDKDFNNEADTPDNFQSRRPNTSFCFLDIRSPGLGDTAMYLCATSRETALGGLYEQYFGPGTRLTVT.

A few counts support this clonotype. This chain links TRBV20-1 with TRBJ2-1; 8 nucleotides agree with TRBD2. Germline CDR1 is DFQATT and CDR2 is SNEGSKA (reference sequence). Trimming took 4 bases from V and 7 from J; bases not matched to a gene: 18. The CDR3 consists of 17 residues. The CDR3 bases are TGCAGTGCTAATCAGGAGGAATGGGGACTAGTAACGAATGAGCAGTTCTTC. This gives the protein CSANQEEWGLVTNEQFF.

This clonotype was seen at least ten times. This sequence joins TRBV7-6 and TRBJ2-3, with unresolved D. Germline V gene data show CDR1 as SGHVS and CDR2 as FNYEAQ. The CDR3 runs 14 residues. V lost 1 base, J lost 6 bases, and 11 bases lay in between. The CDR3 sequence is CASSLVPRADTQYF. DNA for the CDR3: TGTGCCAGCAGCTTAGTCCCACGGGCGGATACGCAGTATTTT.

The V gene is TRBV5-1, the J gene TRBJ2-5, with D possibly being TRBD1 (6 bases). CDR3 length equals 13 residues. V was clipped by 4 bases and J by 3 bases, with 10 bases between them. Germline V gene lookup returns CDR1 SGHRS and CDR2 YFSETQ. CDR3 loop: CASSPQGKETQYF. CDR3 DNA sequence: TGCGCCAGCAGCCCCCAGGGGAAAGAGACCCAGTACTTC.

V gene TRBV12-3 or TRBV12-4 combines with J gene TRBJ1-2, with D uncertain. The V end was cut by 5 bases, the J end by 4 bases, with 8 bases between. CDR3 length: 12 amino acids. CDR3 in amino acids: CASSKDAYGYTF. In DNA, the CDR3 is TGTGCCAGCAGTAAGGATGCCTATGGCTACACCTTC.

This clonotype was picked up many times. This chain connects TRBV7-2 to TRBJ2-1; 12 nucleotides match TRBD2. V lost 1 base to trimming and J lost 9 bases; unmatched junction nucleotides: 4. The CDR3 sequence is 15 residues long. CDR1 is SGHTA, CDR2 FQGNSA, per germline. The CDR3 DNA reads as TGTGCCAGCAGCTTAGGACTAGCGGGAGCGGGTGAGCAGTTCTTC. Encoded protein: CASSLGLAGAGEQFF.

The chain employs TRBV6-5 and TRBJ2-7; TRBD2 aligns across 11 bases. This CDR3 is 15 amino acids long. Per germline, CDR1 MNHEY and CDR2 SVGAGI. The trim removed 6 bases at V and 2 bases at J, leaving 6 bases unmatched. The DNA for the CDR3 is TGTGCCAGCAGAGCTAGCGGGGGGACCGCCTACGAGCAGTACTTC. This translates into CASRASGGTAYEQYF.

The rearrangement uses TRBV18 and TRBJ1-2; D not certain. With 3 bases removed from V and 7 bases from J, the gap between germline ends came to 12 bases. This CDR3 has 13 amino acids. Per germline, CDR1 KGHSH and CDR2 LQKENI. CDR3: CASSPTRQTGYTF. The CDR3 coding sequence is TGTGCCAGCTCACCGACCCGACAAACTGGCTACACCTTC. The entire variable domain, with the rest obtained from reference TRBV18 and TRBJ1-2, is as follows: NAGVMQNPRHLVRRRGQEARLRCSPMKGHSHVYWYRQLPEEGLKFMVYLQKENIIDESGMPKERFSAEFPKEGPSILRIQQVVRGDSAAYFCASSPTRQTGYTFGSGTRLTVV.

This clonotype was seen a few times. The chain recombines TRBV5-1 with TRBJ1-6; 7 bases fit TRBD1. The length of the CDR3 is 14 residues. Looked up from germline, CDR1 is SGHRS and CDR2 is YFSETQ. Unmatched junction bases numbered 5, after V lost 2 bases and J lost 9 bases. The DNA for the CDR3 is TGCGCCAGCAGCTTAAACAGGGGTGGTTCACCCCTCCACTTT. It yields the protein CASSLNRGGSPLHF.

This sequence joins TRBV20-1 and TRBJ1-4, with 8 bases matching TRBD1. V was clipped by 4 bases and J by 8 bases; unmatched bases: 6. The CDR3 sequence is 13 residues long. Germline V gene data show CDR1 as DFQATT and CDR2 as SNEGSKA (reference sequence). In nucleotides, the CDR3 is TGCAGTGCTAACCCAGGGGGCCGAGAAAAACTGTTTTTT. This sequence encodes CSANPGGREKLFF.

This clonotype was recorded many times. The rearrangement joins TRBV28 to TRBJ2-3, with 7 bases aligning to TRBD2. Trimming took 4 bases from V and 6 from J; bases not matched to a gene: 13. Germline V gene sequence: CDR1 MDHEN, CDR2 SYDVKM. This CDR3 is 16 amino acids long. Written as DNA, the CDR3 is TGTGCCAGCAGTTCCGAGCGGGACTCCAATTTGGATACGCAGTATTTT. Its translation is CASSSERDSNLDTQYF.

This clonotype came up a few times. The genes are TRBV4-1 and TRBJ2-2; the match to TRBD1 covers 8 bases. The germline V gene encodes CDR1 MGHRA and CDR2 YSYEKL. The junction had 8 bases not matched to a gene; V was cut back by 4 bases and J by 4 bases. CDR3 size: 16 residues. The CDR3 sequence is CASSPAQGALTGELFF. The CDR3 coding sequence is TGCGCCAGCAGCCCCGCCCAGGGGGCGCTCACCGGGGAGCTGTTTTTT.

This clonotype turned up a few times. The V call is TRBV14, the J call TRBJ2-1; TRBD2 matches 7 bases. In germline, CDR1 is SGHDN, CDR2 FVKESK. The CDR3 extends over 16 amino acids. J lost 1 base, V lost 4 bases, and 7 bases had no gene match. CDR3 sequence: CASSPVGRTSYNEQFF. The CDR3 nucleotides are TGTGCCAGCAGCCCTGTCGGGAGGACGTCCTACAATGAGCAGTTCTTC.